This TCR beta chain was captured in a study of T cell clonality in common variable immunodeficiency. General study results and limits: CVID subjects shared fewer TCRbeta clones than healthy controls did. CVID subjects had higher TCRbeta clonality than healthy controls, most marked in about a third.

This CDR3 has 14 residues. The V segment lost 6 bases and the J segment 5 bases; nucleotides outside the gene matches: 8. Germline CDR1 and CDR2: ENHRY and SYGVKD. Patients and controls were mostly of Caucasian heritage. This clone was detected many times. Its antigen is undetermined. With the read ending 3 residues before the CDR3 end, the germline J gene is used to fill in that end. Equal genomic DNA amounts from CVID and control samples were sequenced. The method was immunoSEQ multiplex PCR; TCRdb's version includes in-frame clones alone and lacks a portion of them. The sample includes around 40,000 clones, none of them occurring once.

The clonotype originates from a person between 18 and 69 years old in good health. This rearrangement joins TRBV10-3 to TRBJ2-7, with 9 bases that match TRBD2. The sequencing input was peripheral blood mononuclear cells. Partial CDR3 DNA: TGTGCCATCAGAAAGGCTAGCGGGAAGGACGAG. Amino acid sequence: CAIRKASGKDE. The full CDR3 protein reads CAIRKASGKDEQYF.